The 13 T cell receptor beta chains presented below share a single source sample, sequenced in a study of T-cell memory formation after mild COVID-19. TCRdb analysed the 5' RACE reads with MiXCR anew, one entry per CDR3 protein. The sample includes roughly 190,000 distinct CDR3 sequences, around 30% of them seen just once. Sequenced sample: PBMCs or a T cell subset sorted from them (not recorded which). The receptors shown here come from an adult woman who had mild COVID-19 (a few samples of this study predate the infection). Cell type and time point are not known.

This clonotype occurred a few times. The V and J genes are TRBV5-6 and TRBJ2-5; TRBD2 might be the D (6 bases). The CDR3 consists of 15 residues. Germline CDR1 is SGHDT and CDR2 is YYEEEE. Trimming removed 4 bases from V and 4 bases from J, with 17 bases in between. Here the CDR3 DNA reads TGTGCCAGCAGCCCGCTAACCGGCGGGGTAGAGACCCAGTACTTC. Translated: CASSPLTGGVETQYF.

The chain is built from TRBV11-3 and TRBJ1-1; D ambiguous. Germline CDR1 reads SGHNT; CDR2 reads YENEEA. The CDR3 length is 16 residues. V lost 4 bases to trimming and J lost 5 bases, with 20 bases between them. The CDR3 DNA is TGTGCCAGCAGCTCAGAAACCCGGATCCGGGATACTGAAGCTTTCTTT. It codes for CASSSETRIRDTEAFF.

This chain joins TRBV24-1 and TRBJ2-5; the D gene is possibly TRBD1 (6 bases). CDR1 and CDR2 (germline): KGHDR, SFDVKD. The CDR3 consists of 18 residues. The ends were cut back, 3 bases at V and 5 bases at J, with 24 bases in the middle. The CDR3: CATSDPDSPLEAWETQYF. The CDR3 DNA is TGTGCCACCAGTGATCCGGACAGCCCGTTGGAGGCATGGGAGACCCAGTACTTC.

The chain uses TRBV29-1 and TRBJ2-5; D may be TRBD1 (5 bases). Germline values: CDR1 SQVTM, CDR2 ANQGSEA. V was clipped by 3 bases and J by 5 bases, with 16 bases between them. The length of the CDR3 is 14 residues. CDR3 bases: TGCAGCGTTGATGCGGCAGGGATGAGGGAGACCCAGTACTTC. It specifies CSVDAAGMRETQYF.

The V call is TRBV7-3, the J call TRBJ2-6; D uncertain. The CDR3 extends over 17 amino acids. The ends were cut back, 5 bases at V and 1 base at J, with 15 bases in the middle. CDR1 SGHTA and CDR2 FQGTGA come from the germline V gene. The CDR3 is CASSRRVTTSGANVLTF. The CDR3, as DNA: TGTGCCAGCAGCCGAAGAGTCACCACTTCTGGGGCCAACGTCCTGACTTTC.

V usage is TRBV20-1 and J usage is TRBJ2-5, with D maybe TRBD1 (5 bases). Trimming left V 0 bases short and J 5 bases short, with 13 bases between. Germline loops: CDR1 DFQATT, CDR2 SNEGSKA (reference sequence). This CDR3 spans 14 amino acids. The DNA for the CDR3 is TGCAGTGCTAGAGATGGGCAGGGCCGGGAGACCCAGTACTTC. Its translation: CSARDGQGRETQYF.

This sequence joins TRBV28 and TRBJ2-7; 14 bases are a match to TRBD2. Germline CDR1 and CDR2: MDHEN and SYDVKM. V lost 8 bases and J lost 7; bases outside the gene matches: 7. The CDR3 is 14 residues long. The CDR3 sequence: CASLETSGRAEQYF. The CDR3 DNA is TGTGCCAGCCTAGAGACTAGCGGGAGGGCTGAGCAGTACTTC.

The chain carries TRBV2 and TRBJ2-3, with D unresolved. CDR1 SNHLY and CDR2 FYNNEI come from the germline V gene. The CDR3 has 16 residues. V lost 3 bases and J 0 bases, leaving 13 bases between the germline ends. The CDR3 DNA reads as TGTGCCAGCAGTGAGTGGAAAGGTCCTAGCACAGATACGCAGTATTTT. Translated: CASSEWKGPSTDTQYF. Together with reference TRBV2 and TRBJ2-3, the CDR3 gives the full variable domain: EPEVTQTPSHQVTQMGQEVILRCVPISNHLYFYWYRQILGQKVEFLVSFYNNEISEKSEIFDDQFSVERPDGSNFTLKIRSTKLEDSAMYFCASSEWKGPSTDTQYFGPGTRLTVL.

This clonotype came up a few times. This chain connects TRBV12-3 or TRBV12-4 to TRBJ2-1, with 11 bases lining up with TRBD2. The CDR3 length is 17 residues. V lost 5 bases, J lost 2 bases, and 8 bases stayed unmatched. Here the CDR3 reads CASSPPGSGRAYNEQFF. CDR3 nucleotides: TGTGCCAGCAGTCCCCCGGGTAGCGGGAGGGCCTACAATGAGCAGTTCTTC.

This clonotype appeared a few times. This may be a read error, as it is one base from a much larger clone. The V and J genes are TRBV24-1 and TRBJ1-1; D is unresolved. The CDR3 has 16 amino acids. CDR1 is KGHDR and CDR2 is SFDVKD in the germline V gene. CDR3 sequence reads: CATGDFLETPFTEAFF. The CDR3 DNA sequence: TGTGCCACCGGTGATTTCTTGGAGACACCATTCACTGAAGCTTTCTTT.

This sequence joins TRBV18 and TRBJ1-2; D is unresolved. CDR1 and CDR2 (germline): KGHSH, LQKENI. V shed 1 base and J shed 4 bases, with 10 bases lying between them. The CDR3 contains 14 residues. This CDR3 reads CASSPLSGIYGYTF. The CDR3 DNA reads TGTGCCAGCTCACCACTTTCCGGGATCTATGGCTACACCTTC.

This clonotype was counted between two and nine times. The V gene is TRBV2, the J gene TRBJ2-4; tentatively, D is TRBD1 (5 bases). Germline V CDR1 and CDR2: SNHLY, FYNNEI. V was shortened by 10 bases and J by 4 bases, with 17 bases between the two germline ends. The CDR3 spans 14 residues. This CDR3 reads CATQQGPGKNIQYF. The CDR3 DNA reads TGTGCCACCCAGCAGGGCCCAGGGAAAAACATTCAGTACTTC.

The chain employs TRBV29-1 and TRBJ1-1; D is perhaps TRBD1 (5 bases). The V gene's germline CDR1 is SQVTM and CDR2 ANQGSEA. The CDR3 sequence is 13 residues long. The ends were cut back, 4 bases at V and 0 bases at J, with 9 bases in the middle. CDR3 protein: CSVAGVLNTEAFF. The CDR3 DNA sequence: TGCAGCGTTGCGGGGGTCCTGAACACTGAAGCTTTCTTT.